These 29 T cell receptor beta chains originate from one sample sequenced in a study of vaccination effects on CD4 cells after COVID-19. Which antigens these TCRs recognize remains unknown. Method: immunoSEQ multiplex PCR; TCRdb's copy keeps in-frame clones and lacks some. The sample carries 50,000 to 65,000 clones, roughly 79% recorded once. ViraFEST used viral peptide pools to expand antigen-specific CD4+ T cells before sequencing. Having been cultured for 10 days, the cells underwent CD4+ T cell isolation. This specimen consisted of CD4+ T cells from PBMCs cultured with HCoV-229E spike peptides, obtained before COVID-19 vaccination. These receptors originate from a human donor who received a COVID-19 vaccine.

V usage is TRBV5-1 and J usage is TRBJ1-2; 9 bases map to TRBD1. The V and J ends lost 4 bases and 2 bases, in that order; junction bases with no gene match: 6. The CDR3 contains 15 residues. CDR1 is SGHRS and CDR2 is YFSETQ in the germline V gene. CDR3 in amino acids: CASSTGQGANYGYTF. The CDR3 region has the DNA TGCGCCAGCAGCACGGGACAGGGAGCGAACTATGGCTACACCTTC.

This clone was counted a few times. This chain joins TRBV19 and TRBJ1-2, with D maybe TRBD1 (5 bases). The germline gives CDR1 LNHDA, CDR2 SQIVND (reference sequence). The length of the CDR3 is 13 residues. V was pared by 3 bases and J by 6 bases, with 11 bases between. The CDR3 sequence is CASSIRVGDGYTF. DNA for the CDR3: TGTGCCAGTAGTATCAGAGTAGGGGATGGCTACACCTTC.

The chain carries TRBV12-1 and TRBJ1-5. TRBV12-1 is a pseudogene locus. There are 15 residues in the CDR3. The CDR3 nucleotides are TGTGCCAGCAGCTTTGGCGGCAGGGAGAATCAGCCCCAGCATTTT. Translated: CASSFGGRENQPQHF.

The chain uses TRBV25-1 and TRBJ1-3; D is ambiguous. Germline V gene lookup returns CDR1 MGHDK and CDR2 SYGVNS. V was shortened by 7 bases and J by 0 bases, with 16 bases between the two germline ends. This CDR3 is 16 amino acids long. The CDR3 nucleotides read TGTGCCAGCATTGCCCGCATCCCCTACTCTGGAAACACCATATATTTT. This gives the protein CASIARIPYSGNTIYF.

The chain couples TRBV10-2 to TRBJ2-1; D ambiguous. The CDR3 contains 11 residues. From germline, CDR1 is WSHSY and CDR2 SAAADI. The germline V and J ends were trimmed by 3 bases and 10 bases, with 7 bases remaining between them. The CDR3 reads CASSDSGEQFF. In DNA form, the CDR3 reads TGCGCCAGCAGTGACAGTGGGGAGCAGTTCTTC.

This chain links TRBV7-9 with TRBJ2-7; TRBD1 aligns across 9 bases. V was clipped by 5 bases and J by 2 bases; unmatched bases: 7. Germline V gene lookup returns CDR1 SEHNR and CDR2 FQNEAQ (reference sequence). The CDR3 sequence is 15 residues long. CDR3: CASSLTGGQPYEQYV. CDR3 sequence (DNA): TGTGCCAGCAGCCTAACAGGGGGCCAGCCCTACGAGCAGTACGTC.

This clone was seen a few times. The V gene is TRBV4-2, the J gene TRBJ2-5; D remains unclear. The CDR3 has 13 residues. V lost 4 bases to trimming and J lost 5 bases, with 11 bases between them. Germline assignment: CDR1 LGHNA and CDR2 YNFKEQ. CDR3 DNA: TGTGCCAGCAGCCTTAAGATGGAGGAGACCCAGTACTTC. Its protein product is CASSLKMEETQYF.

The V gene is TRBV18, the J gene TRBJ2-7; maybe TRBD2 (5 bases). This CDR3 is built from 13 residues. The V and J ends lost 5 bases and 2 bases respectively, with 10 bases between them. CDR1 and CDR2 from the germline V gene are KGHSH and LQKENI. The CDR3 loop is CASSSDGTYEQYV. CDR3 sequence (DNA): TGTGCCAGCTCATCGGACGGGACCTACGAGCAGTACGTC.

V is TRBV9 and J is TRBJ2-1; a possible D gene is TRBD2 (6 bases). The CDR3 extends over 16 amino acids. Germline V CDR1 and CDR2: SGDLS, YYNGEE. The ends were cut back, 0 bases at V and 2 bases at J, with 12 bases in the middle. CDR3 sequence: CASSVGISGAYNEQFF. The CDR3 DNA follows: TGTGCCAGCAGCGTAGGGATTAGCGGAGCCTACAATGAGCAGTTCTTC. The variable domain in full, completed from reference TRBV9 and TRBJ2-1, reads DSGVTQTPKHLITATGQRVTLRCSPRSGDLSVYWYQQSLDQGLQFLIQYYNGEERAKGNILERFSAQQFPDLHSELNLSSLELGDSALYFCASSVGISGAYNEQFFGPGTRLTVL.

This clone was seen a handful of times. This chain connects TRBV5-1 to TRBJ2-2; D is unresolved. This CDR3 has 14 amino acids. Per germline, CDR1 SGHRS and CDR2 YFSETQ. With 1 base removed from V and 1 base from J, the gap between germline ends came to 5 bases. CDR3 in amino acids: CASSLNRNTGELFF. The CDR3 bases are TGCGCCAGCAGCTTGAATAGGAACACCGGGGAGCTGTTTTTT.

The DNA for the CDR3 is TGTGCTAGTGGTCTCAGGCGGGGCTCTGAAGCTTTCTTT. Amino acids: CASGLRRGSEAFF. The chain has TRBV12-5 and TRBJ1-1; tentative D call: TRBD1 (5 bases). Germline CDR1 and CDR2: LGHNT and FRNRAP. CDR3 length: 13 amino acids. The germline V and J ends were trimmed by 5 bases and 6 bases, with 13 bases remaining between them.

J is TRBJ2-2 and V is TRBV5-1; D may be TRBD1 (5 bases). Germline V lookup: CDR1 SGHRS, CDR2 YFSETQ. This CDR3 contains 14 residues. The V end lost 5 bases, the J end lost 7 bases, and 15 bases lay between the germline ends. In nucleotides, the CDR3 is TGCGCCAGCAGTAACACAACAGGTTTCGGGGAGCTGTTTTTT. It codes for CASSNTTGFGELFF.

This rearrangement joins TRBV6-5 to TRBJ1-6; no definite D call. CDR1 and CDR2 from the germline V gene are MNHEY and SVGAGI. Trimming shortened V by 6 bases and J by 6 bases, and 12 bases separated the two germline ends. This CDR3 is 14 amino acids long. In DNA form, the CDR3 reads TGTGCCAGCAGAAGACCGGGCCGTAATTCACCCCTCCACTTT. Amino acid sequence: CASRRPGRNSPLHF.

The chain uses TRBV6-2 or TRBV6-3 and TRBJ2-7; maybe TRBD2 (5 bases). Trimming left V 4 bases short and J 3 bases short, with 10 bases between. Germline CDR1 is MNHEY and CDR2 is SVGEGT. The CDR3 length is 13 residues. CDR3 nucleotides: TGTGCCAGCAGTTTACGAGGGTTCTACGAGCAGTACGTC. Residues: CASSLRGFYEQYV.

The chain carries TRBV3-1 (or the pseudogene TRBV3-2) and TRBJ2-3, with D possibly called TRBD1 or TRBD2 (5 bases each). The germline V gene encodes CDR1 LGHDT and CDR2 YNNKEL (reference sequence). The CDR3 has 16 amino acids. The germline V and J ends were trimmed by 0 bases and 4 bases, with 14 bases remaining between them. The CDR3 loop is CASSQEIGTEPDTQYF. CDR3 bases: TGTGCCAGCAGCCAAGAAATAGGGACCGAGCCAGATACGCAGTATTTT.

In this sample, this clone turned up once. The chain has TRBV28 and TRBJ1-5, with D possibly TRBD1 on 6 matching bases. V was cut by 4 bases and J by 7 bases, with 20 bases left in between. The CDR3 totals 16 residues. The germline V gene has CDR1 MDHEN and CDR2 SYDVKM. CDR3: CASSSPREQGHQPQHF. In nucleotides, the CDR3 is TGTGCCAGCAGTTCACCTCGGGAACAGGGTCACCAGCCCCAGCATTTT.

The chain has TRBV6-6 and TRBJ2-2; D unresolved. Deletions cut 6 bases from V and 8 bases from J, with 16 bases between. Germline CDR1 reads MNHNY; CDR2 reads SVGAGI (reference sequence). The CDR3 has 14 amino acids. The CDR3 bases are TGTGCCAGCAGCAAAGGCCCGACCCAGGGGGAGCTGTTTTTT. Its translation: CASSKGPTQGELFF.

This clone was counted between two and nine times. J is TRBJ1-1 and V is TRBV10-1, with D uncertain. V dropped 2 bases and J dropped 1 base, with 11 bases sitting between them. The CDR3 contains 15 residues. The germline V gene encodes CDR1 WNHNN and CDR2 SYGVQD (reference sequence). CDR3 nucleotide sequence: TGCGCCAGCAGTGAGAGGACGGGTGGGAACACTGAAGCTTTCTTT. Translating it yields CASSERTGGNTEAFF.

The sample holds one count of this clone. DNA for the CDR3: TGCGCCAGCAGCTTATCGGCCCTTGCGGGCACAGATACGCAGTATTTT. Residues: CASSLSALAGTDTQYF. The chain is built from TRBV5-1 and TRBJ2-3, with no clear D. The CDR3 totals 16 residues. Trimming left V 2 bases short and J 1 base short, with 14 bases between. Germline CDR1 reads SGHRS; CDR2 reads YFSETQ.

This chain links TRBV6-1 with TRBJ1-2, with D tentatively TRBD1 (5 bases). The CDR3 length is 15 residues. CDR1 is MNHNS and CDR2 is SASEGT in the germline V gene. The V end was cut by 3 bases, the J end by 13 bases, with 24 bases between. CDR3 bases: TGTGCCAGCAGTGATCACGGGGGACCGCCACGGTCTGGCACCTTC. It specifies CASSDHGGPPRSGTF.

This clone was seen a few times. The sample carries other DNA sequences with the same CDR3. The CDR3: CSVDRGNTEAFF. The CDR3, as DNA: TGCAGCGTGGACAGGGGAAACACTGAAGCTTTCTTT. The chain joins TRBV29-1 to TRBJ1-1; 9 bases are shared with TRBD1. The germline V gene encodes CDR1 SQVTM and CDR2 ANQGSEA. The CDR3 extends over 12 amino acids. Trimming at V came to 6 bases and at J to 2 bases, leaving 1 base not matched to a gene.

This sequence joins TRBV9 and TRBJ2-2; D remains ambiguous. The CDR3 is 14 amino acids. Germline CDR1 is SGDLS and CDR2 is YYNGEE. The V and J ends lost 3 bases and 0 bases respectively, with 6 bases between them. CDR3 nucleotides: TGTGCCAGCAGCGCTTCTTCGAACACCGGGGAGCTGTTTTTT. As protein: CASSASSNTGELFF. The whole variable domain, remainder taken from reference TRBV9 and TRBJ2-2, is DSGVTQTPKHLITATGQRVTLRCSPRSGDLSVYWYQQSLDQGLQFLIQYYNGEERAKGNILERFSAQQFPDLHSELNLSSLELGDSALYFCASSASSNTGELFFGEGSRLTVL.

The V gene is TRBV28, the J gene TRBJ1-3; TRBD1 might be the D (5 bases). Trimming removed 6 bases from V and 0 bases from J, with 18 bases in between. The CDR3 consists of 17 residues. Germline V lookup: CDR1 MDHEN, CDR2 SYDVKM. The CDR3 sequence: CASRHPGLPFSGNTIYF. The CDR3 DNA sequence: TGTGCCAGCAGACATCCGGGACTGCCGTTCTCTGGAAACACCATATATTTT.

The chain recombines TRBV5-6 with TRBJ2-7, with D unresolved. The V gene lost 0 bases and the J gene lost 4 bases, with 8 bases spanning the gap. The CDR3 contains 13 residues. CDR1 is SGHDT and CDR2 is YYEEEE in the germline V gene. In DNA, the CDR3 is TGTGCCAGCAGCTTGGAACAGTCATACGAGCAGTACGTC. Amino acid sequence: CASSLEQSYEQYV.

V gene TRBV6-5 combines with J gene TRBJ1-5; D is ambiguous. Germline V lookup: CDR1 MNHEY, CDR2 SVGAGI. Trimming took 0 bases from V and 7 from J, leaving 13 bases between them. The CDR3 extends over 15 amino acids. CDR3 region: CASSYSSDRGQPQHF. CDR3 nucleotides: TGTGCCAGCAGTTACTCGTCCGACCGAGGGCAGCCCCAGCATTTT.

This chain connects TRBV19 to TRBJ1-1; D is unclear. The CDR3 length is 11 residues. The germline gives CDR1 LNHDA, CDR2 SQIVND (reference sequence). Between the trimmed V and J ends, which lost 6 bases and 3 bases, there was a span of 5 bases. This CDR3 reads CASRVDTEAFF. As DNA, the CDR3 is TGTGCCAGTAGGGTTGACACTGAAGCTTTCTTT. Full variable domain (rest looked up from reference TRBV19 and TRBJ1-1): DGGITQSPKYLFRKEGQNVTLSCEQNLNHDAMYWYRQDPGQGLRLIYYSQIVNDFQKGDIAEGYSVSREKKESFPLTVTSAQKNPTAFYLCASRVDTEAFFGQGTRLTVV.

The genes are TRBV28 and TRBJ2-7, with 7 bases lining up with TRBD2. This CDR3 has 14 amino acids. The ends lost 3 bases at V and 0 bases at J; junction bases unmatched: 2. In germline, CDR1 is MDHEN, CDR2 SYDVKM. The DNA for the CDR3 is TGTGCCAGCAGTTTGGGAGGGGCCTCCTACGAGCAGTACGTC. This translates into CASSLGGASYEQYV.

The V and J genes are TRBV2 and TRBJ2-1; D perhaps matches TRBD2 (6 bases). The CDR3 contains 15 residues. The V end lost 4 bases, the J end lost 3 bases, and 13 bases lay between the germline ends. CDR1 and CDR2 from the germline V gene are SNHLY and FYNNEI. The CDR3 sequence is CASSGERTNYNEQFF. CDR3 bases: TGTGCCAGCAGTGGGGAAAGGACTAACTACAATGAGCAGTTCTTC.

This clone turned up a few times. The gene calls are TRBV27 and TRBJ2-5; weak D call: TRBD1 (6 bases). The CDR3 length is 13 residues. The ends were cut back, 6 bases at V and 3 bases at J, with 11 bases in the middle. Germline CDR1 MNHEY, CDR2 SMNVEV (reference sequence). This CDR3 is CASRRNREETQYF. Written as DNA, the CDR3 is TGTGCCAGCAGGCGTAACAGGGAAGAGACCCAGTACTTC.